The TCR beta chain described here comes from a study of cytomegalovirus exposure and HLA in healthy donors. General study findings and limits: With later analysis, a missense DCLRE1C variant became linked to TCR beta V- and J-gene trimming. The authors considered a cluster of highly shared sequence variants likely to be a sequencing artifact.

PCR employed 60 Vbeta and 13 Jbeta primers. Assay used: immunoSEQ multiplex PCR; TCRdb lists only in-frame clones, some missing. The repertoire holds roughly 26,000 clones, just under 70% seen once, with 4.4% in the top ten. In this sample, this clone turned up a few times. Its target is unknown. The CDR3 has 13 residues. The germline V and J ends were trimmed by 3 bases and 1 base, with 6 bases remaining between them. Looked up from germline, CDR1 is MRHNA and CDR2 is SNTAGT. What was sequenced was PBMCs. The rearrangement joins TRBV6-4 to TRBJ1-1; D is unclear. This TCR was recovered from a woman in her fifties or sixties in good health and CMV-seronegative. CDR3 DNA: TGTGCCAGCAGTGAGGAGGAGAACACTGAAGCTTTCTTT. Translation gives CASSEEENTEAFF.